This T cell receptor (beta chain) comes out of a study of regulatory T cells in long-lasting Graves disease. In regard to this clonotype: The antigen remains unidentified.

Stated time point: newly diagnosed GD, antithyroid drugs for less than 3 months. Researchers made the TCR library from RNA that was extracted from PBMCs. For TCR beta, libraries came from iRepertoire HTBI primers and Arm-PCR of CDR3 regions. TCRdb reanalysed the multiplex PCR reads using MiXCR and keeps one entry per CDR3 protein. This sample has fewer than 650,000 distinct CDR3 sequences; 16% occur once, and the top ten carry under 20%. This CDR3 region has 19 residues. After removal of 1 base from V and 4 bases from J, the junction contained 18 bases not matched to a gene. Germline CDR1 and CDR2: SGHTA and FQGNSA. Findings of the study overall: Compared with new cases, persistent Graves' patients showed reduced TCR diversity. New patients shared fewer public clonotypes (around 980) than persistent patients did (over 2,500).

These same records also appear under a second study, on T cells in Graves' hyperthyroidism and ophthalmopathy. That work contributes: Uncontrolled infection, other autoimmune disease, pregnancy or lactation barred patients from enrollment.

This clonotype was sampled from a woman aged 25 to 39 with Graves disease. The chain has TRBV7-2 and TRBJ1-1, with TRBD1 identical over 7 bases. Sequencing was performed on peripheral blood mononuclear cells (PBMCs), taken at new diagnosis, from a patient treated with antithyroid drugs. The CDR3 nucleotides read TGTGCCAGCAGCTTAGTTAGTTTGGGGTCAGGGGGTATGAGCACTGAAGCTTTCTTT. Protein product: CASSLVSLGSGGMSTEAFF. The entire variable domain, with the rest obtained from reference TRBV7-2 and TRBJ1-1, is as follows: GAGVSQSPSNKVTEKGKDVELRCDPISGHTALYWYRQSLGQGLEFLIYFQGNSAPDKSGLPSDRFSAERTGGSVSTLTIQRTQQEDSAVYLCASSLVSLGSGGMSTEAFFGQGTRLTVV.